This TCR beta chain appears in the sequencing data of a study of patients and donors after allogeneic stem cell transplantation. This clonotype was seen at least ten times. V was shortened by 7 bases and J by 7 bases, with 14 bases between the two germline ends. The CDR3 spans 13 residues. TCRdb itself ran the RT-PCR reads through MiXCR, one entry per CDR3 protein. Here the sample spans tens of thousands of distinct CDR3 sequences, 4% to 5% being singletons. The source material was blood, either unsorted or a sorted T cell fraction (not recorded which). The receptor was isolated from a human donor who was either an allogeneic HSCT recipient or a stem cell or donor lymphocyte infusion donor (not recorded which). It is not recorded whose cells these are; they may come from a transplant donor. The chain carries TRBV12-3 or TRBV12-4 and TRBJ2-1; D may be TRBD2 (6 bases). CDR3 nucleotides: TGTGCCAGCACCGAGTACGGGGGAAATGAGCAGTTCTTC. Translating gives CASTEYGGNEQFF.